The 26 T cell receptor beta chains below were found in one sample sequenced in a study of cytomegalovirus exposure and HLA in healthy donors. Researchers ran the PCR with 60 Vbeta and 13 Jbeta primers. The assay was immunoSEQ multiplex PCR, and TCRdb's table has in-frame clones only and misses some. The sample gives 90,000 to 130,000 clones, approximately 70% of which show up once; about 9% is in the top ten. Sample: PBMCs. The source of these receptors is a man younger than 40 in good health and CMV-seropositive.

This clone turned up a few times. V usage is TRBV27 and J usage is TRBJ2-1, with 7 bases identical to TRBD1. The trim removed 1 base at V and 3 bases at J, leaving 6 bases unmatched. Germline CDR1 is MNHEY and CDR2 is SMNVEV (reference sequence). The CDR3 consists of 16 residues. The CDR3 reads CASSLLGTASYNEQFF. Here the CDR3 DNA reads TGTGCCAGCAGTTTATTAGGGACAGCTAGCTACAATGAGCAGTTCTTC.

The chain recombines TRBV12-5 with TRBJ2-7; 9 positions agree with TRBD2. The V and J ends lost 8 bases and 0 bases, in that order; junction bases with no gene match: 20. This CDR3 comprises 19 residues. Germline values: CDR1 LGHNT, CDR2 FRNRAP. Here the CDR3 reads CASSSIGSGGTPHSYEQYF. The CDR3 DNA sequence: TGTGCTAGTTCCTCAATTGGGAGCGGGGGGACCCCTCACTCCTACGAGCAGTACTTC.

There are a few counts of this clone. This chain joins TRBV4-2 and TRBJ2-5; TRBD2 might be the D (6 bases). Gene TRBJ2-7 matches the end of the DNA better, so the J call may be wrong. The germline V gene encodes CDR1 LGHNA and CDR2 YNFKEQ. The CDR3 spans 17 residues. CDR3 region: CASSQDRILGGIYEQYF. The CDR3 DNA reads TGTGCCAGCAGCCAAGATAGGATCCTTGGAGGGATCTACGAGCAGTACTTC.

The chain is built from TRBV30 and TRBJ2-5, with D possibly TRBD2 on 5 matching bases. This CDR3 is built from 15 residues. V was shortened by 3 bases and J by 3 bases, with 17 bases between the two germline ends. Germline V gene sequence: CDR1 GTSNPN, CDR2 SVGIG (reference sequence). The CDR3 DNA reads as TGTGCCTGGAGCGTAAGTCCGAGGGCCGAAGAGACCCAGTACTTC. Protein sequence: CAWSVSPRAEETQYF.

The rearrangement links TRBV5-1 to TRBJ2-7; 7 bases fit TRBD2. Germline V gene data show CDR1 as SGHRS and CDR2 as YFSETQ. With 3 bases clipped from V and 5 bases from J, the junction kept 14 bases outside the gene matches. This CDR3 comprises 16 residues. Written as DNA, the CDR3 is TGCGCCAGCAGCTCACAAGTCGGGGGGTTGTCGGACGAGCAGTACTTC. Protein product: CASSSQVGGLSDEQYF.

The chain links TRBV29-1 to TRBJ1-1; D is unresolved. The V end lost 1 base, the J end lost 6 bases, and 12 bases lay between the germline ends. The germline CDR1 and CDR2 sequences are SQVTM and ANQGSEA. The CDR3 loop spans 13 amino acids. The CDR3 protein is CSVEGLGIAEAFF. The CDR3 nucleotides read TGCAGCGTTGAAGGACTCGGAATTGCTGAAGCTTTCTTT.

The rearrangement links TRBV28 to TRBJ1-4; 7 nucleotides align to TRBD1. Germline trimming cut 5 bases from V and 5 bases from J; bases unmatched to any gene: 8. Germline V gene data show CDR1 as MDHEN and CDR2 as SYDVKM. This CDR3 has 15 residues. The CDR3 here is CASSPGQALNEKLFF. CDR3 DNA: TGTGCCAGCAGTCCCGGACAGGCGCTAAATGAAAAACTGTTTTTT.

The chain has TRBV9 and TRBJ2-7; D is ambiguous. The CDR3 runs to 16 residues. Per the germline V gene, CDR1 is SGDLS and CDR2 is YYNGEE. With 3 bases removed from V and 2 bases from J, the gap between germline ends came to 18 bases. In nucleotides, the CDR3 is TGTGCCAGCAGCGCACCAGCAGGCCCCGGCGCCTACGAGCAGTACTTC. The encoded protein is CASSAPAGPGAYEQYF.

The CDR3 coding sequence is TGTGCCAGCAGCTTTGATAGCGGAAACATTCAGTACTTC. Amino acids: CASSFDSGNIQYF. The V gene is TRBV11-1, the J gene TRBJ2-4, with D perhaps matching TRBD2 (6 bases). V lost 3 bases to trimming and J lost 6 bases, with 9 bases between them. The germline gives CDR1 SGHAT, CDR2 FQDESV (reference sequence). This CDR3 region has 13 residues.

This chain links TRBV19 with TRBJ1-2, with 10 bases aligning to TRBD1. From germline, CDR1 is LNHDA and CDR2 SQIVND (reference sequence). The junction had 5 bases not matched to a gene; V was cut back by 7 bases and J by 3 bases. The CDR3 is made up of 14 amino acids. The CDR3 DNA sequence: TGTGCCAGTACCCTGGACAGGGGGGACTATGGCTACACCTTC. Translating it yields CASTLDRGDYGYTF.

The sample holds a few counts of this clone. The CDR3 reads CASSLRDSYGYTF. CDR3 in DNA: TGTGCCAGCAGTTTGCGGGACAGCTATGGCTACACCTTC. J is TRBJ1-2 and V is TRBV27; 7 positions agree with TRBD1. V shed 3 bases, J shed 4 bases, and the junction held 2 bases outside the gene matches. The length of the CDR3 is 13 residues. CDR1 is MNHEY, CDR2 SMNVEV, per germline (reference sequence).

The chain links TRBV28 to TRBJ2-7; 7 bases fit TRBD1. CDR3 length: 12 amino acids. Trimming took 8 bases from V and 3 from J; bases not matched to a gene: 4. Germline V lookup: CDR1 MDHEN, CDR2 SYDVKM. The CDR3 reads CASGGQNYEQYV. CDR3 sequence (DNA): TGTGCCAGCGGGGGACAGAACTACGAGCAGTACGTC.

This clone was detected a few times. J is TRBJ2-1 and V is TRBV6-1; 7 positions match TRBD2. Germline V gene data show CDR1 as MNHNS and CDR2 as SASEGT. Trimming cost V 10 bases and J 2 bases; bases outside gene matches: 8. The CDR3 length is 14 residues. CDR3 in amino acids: CAIQRTSAYNEQFF. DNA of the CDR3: TGTGCCATCCAGCGGACTAGTGCCTACAATGAGCAGTTCTTC.

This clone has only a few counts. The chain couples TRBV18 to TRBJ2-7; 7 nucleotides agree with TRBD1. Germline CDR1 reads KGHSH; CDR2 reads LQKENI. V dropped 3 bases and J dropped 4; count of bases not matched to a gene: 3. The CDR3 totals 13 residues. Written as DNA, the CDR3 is TGTGCCAGCTCACCCGGACAGGTTTACGAGCAGTACTTC. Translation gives CASSPGQVYEQYF.

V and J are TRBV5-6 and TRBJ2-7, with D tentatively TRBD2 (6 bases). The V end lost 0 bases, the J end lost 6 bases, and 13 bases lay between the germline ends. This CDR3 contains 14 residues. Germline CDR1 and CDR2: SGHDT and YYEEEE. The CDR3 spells CASSLGLESAEQYF. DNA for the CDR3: TGTGCCAGCAGCTTGGGACTAGAAAGTGCCGAGCAGTACTTC.

CDR3 protein: CASTRIIAGTEAFF. The CDR3 DNA is TGTGCCAGCACCCGGATAATTGCGGGTACTGAAGCTTTCTTT. The chain couples TRBV11-2 to TRBJ1-1; no reliable D call. CDR3 length: 14 residues. V lost 7 bases, J lost 5 bases, and 17 bases lay in between. Per germline, CDR1 SGHAT and CDR2 FQNNGV. Combining the CDR3 with reference TRBV11-2 and TRBJ1-1 gives the whole variable domain EAGVAQSPRYKIIEKRQSVAFWCNPISGHATLYWYQQILGQGPKLLIQFQNNGVVDDSQLPKDRFSAERLKGVDSTLKIQPAKLEDSAVYLCASTRIIAGTEAFFGQGTRLTVV.

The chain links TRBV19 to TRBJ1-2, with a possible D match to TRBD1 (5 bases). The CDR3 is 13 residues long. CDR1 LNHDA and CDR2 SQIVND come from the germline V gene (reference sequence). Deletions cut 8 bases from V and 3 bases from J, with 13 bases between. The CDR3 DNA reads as TGTGCCAGTCAGCCCGACAGATACTATGGCTACACCTTC. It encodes CASQPDRYYGYTF. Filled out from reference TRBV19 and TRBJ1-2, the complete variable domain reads DGGITQSPKYLFRKEGQNVTLSCEQNLNHDAMYWYRQDPGQGLRLIYYSQIVNDFQKGDIAEGYSVSREKKESFPLTVTSAQKNPTAFYLCASQPDRYYGYTFGSGTRLTVV.

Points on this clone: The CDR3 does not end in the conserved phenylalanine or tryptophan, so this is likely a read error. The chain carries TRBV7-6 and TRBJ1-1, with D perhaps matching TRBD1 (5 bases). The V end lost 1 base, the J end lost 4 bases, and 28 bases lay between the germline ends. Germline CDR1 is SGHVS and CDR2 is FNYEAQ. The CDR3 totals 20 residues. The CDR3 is CASSLEPPERSGMAATEAFS. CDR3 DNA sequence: TGTGCCAGCAGCTTAGAACCCCCTGAGAGGTCAGGGATGGCCGCCACTGAAGCTTTCTCT.

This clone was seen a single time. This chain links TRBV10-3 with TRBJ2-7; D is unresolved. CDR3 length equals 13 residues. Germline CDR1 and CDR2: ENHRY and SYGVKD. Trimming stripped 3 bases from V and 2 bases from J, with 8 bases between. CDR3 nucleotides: TGTGCCATCAGTGACCAGGTCCCCTACGAGCAGTACTTC. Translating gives CAISDQVPYEQYF.

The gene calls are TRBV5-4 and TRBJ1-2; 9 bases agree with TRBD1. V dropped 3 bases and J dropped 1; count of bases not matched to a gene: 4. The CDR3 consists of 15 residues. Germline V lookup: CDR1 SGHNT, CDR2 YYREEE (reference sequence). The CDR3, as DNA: TGTGCCAGCAGCTCCGGGACAGGGTATAACTATGGCTACACCTTC. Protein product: CASSSGTGYNYGYTF.

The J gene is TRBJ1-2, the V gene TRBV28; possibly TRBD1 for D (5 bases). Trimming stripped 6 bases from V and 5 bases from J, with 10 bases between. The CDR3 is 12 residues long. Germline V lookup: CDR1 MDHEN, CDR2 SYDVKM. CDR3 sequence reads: CASSLTDYGYTF. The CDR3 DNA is TGTGCCAGCAGCTTGACAGATTATGGCTACACCTTC.

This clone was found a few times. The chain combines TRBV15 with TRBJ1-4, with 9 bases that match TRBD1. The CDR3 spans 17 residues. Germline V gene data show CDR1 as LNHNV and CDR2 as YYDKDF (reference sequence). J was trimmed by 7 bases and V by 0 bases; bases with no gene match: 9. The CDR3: CATSRDFGTGGVEKLFF. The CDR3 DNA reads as TGTGCCACCAGCAGAGATTTTGGAACAGGGGGCGTTGAAAAACTGTTTTTT. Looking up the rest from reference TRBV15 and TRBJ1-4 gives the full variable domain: DAMVIQNPRYQVTQFGKPVTLSCSQTLNHNVMYWYQQKSSQAPKLLFHYYDKDFNNEADTPDNFQSRRPNTSFCFLDIRSPGLGDTAMYLCATSRDFGTGGVEKLFFGSGTQLSVL.

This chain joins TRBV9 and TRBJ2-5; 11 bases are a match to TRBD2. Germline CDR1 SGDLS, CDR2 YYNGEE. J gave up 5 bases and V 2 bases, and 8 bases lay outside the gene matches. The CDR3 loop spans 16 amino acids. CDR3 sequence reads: CASSVGSGRAAETQYF. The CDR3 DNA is TGTGCCAGCAGCGTGGGTAGCGGGAGGGCCGCGGAGACCCAGTACTTC.

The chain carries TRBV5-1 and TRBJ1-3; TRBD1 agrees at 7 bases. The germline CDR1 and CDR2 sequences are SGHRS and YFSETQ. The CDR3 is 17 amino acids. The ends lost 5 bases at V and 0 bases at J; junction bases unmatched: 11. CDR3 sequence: CASSLTPTGDSGNTIYF. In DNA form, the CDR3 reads TGCGCCAGCAGTTTGACCCCTACAGGGGACTCTGGAAACACCATATATTTT.

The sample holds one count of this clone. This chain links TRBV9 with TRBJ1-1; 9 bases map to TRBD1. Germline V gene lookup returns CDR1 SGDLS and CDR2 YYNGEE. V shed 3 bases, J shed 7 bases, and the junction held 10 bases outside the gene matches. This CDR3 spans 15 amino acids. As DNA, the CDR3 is TGTGCCAGCAGCGGGTTACAGGGGGCATCGGGTGAAGCTTTCTTT. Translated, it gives CASSGLQGASGEAFF.

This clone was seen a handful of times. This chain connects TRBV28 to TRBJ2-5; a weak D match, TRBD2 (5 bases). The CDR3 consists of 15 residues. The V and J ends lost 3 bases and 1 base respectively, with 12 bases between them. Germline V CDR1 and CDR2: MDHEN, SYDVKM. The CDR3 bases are TGTGCCAGCAGTTTGGCCGGACTTTTCCAAGAGACCCAGTACTTC. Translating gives CASSLAGLFQETQYF.